The 21 T cell receptor beta chains presented below share a single source sample, sequenced in a study of T cells in localized non-small cell lung cancer. Using immunoSEQ multiplex PCR, the repertoire was profiled, and TCRdb retains in-frame clones only, with some absent. The sample holds a few thousand clones; roughly 45% are singletons and the top ten take about 15%. Sequencing used lung tumor tissue, obtained before any cancer treatment. These receptors all come from a man aged 35 to 70 with stage I lung adenocarcinoma.

This clone came up a few times. The chain couples TRBV6-7 to TRBJ2-7; D is perhaps TRBD1 or TRBD2 (5 bases each). TRBV6-7 is identified as an open reading frame with a role that is uncertain. Trimming cost V 8 bases and J 2 bases, with 13 bases left between them. The CDR3 covers 13 residues. CDR3 DNA: TGTGCCAGCGTCGGGGCCCCCCCCTACGAGCAGTACTTC. Protein: CASVGAPPYEQYF.

The table lists this clone with a few counts. The V gene is TRBV11-3, the J gene TRBJ2-1; D not certain. This CDR3 has 14 amino acids. The germline CDR1 and CDR2 sequences are SGHNT and YENEEA. Deletions cut 1 base from V and 8 bases from J, with 12 bases between. CDR3 in amino acids: CASSLVDGSHEQFF. For the CDR3, the DNA is TGTGCCAGCAGCTTAGTTGACGGCTCCCATGAGCAGTTCTTC.

In its sample, this clone was seen once. The rearrangement uses TRBV10-2 and TRBJ2-3, with 11 bases identical to TRBD2. V was pared by 3 bases and J by 1 base, with 9 bases of the junction left unmatched. CDR1 and CDR2 from the germline V gene are WSHSY and SAAADI. This CDR3 has 18 residues. The CDR3 here is CASSEGSGRAGRTDTQYF. DNA of the CDR3: TGCGCCAGCAGTGAAGGTAGCGGGAGGGCGGGACGCACAGATACGCAGTATTTT.

CDR3 amino acids: CASRVGANVLTF. CDR3 DNA sequence: TGTGCCAGCAGGGTCGGGGCCAACGTCCTGACTTTC. The V and J genes are TRBV28 and TRBJ2-6; D is ambiguous. In germline, CDR1 is MDHEN, CDR2 SYDVKM. CDR3 length: 12 residues. Trimming removed 6 bases from V and 4 bases from J, with 4 bases in between.

This clone has only a few counts. This sequence joins TRBV2 and TRBJ1-1; 8 nucleotides match TRBD1. V shed 9 bases and J 1 base; nucleotides not matched to a gene: 4. CDR3 length: 13 residues. Per the germline V gene, CDR1 is SNHLY and CDR2 is FYNNEI. This chain's CDR3 is CASTQGENTEAFF. The CDR3 nucleotides read TGTGCCAGTACACAGGGGGAGAACACTGAAGCTTTCTTT.

The chain employs TRBV19 and TRBJ2-7; D uncertain. Germline CDR1 is LNHDA and CDR2 is SQIVND (reference sequence). This CDR3 spans 13 amino acids. V shed 3 bases and J shed 3 bases, with 9 bases lying between them. The CDR3 is CASSITPDYEQYF. As DNA, the CDR3 is TGTGCCAGTAGTATTACCCCCGACTACGAGCAGTACTTC.

The CDR3 DNA sequence: TGCAGCGGAGGGGGGGCGAACACTGAAGCTTTCTTT. As protein: CSGGGANTEAFF. This chain connects TRBV29-1 to TRBJ1-1; D is perhaps TRBD1 (6 bases). The CDR3 runs to 12 residues. V lost 7 bases and J 1 base, leaving 10 bases between the germline ends. Germline V gene data show CDR1 as SQVTM and CDR2 as ANQGSEA.

The rearrangement uses TRBV19 and TRBJ1-2; D may be TRBD1 (5 bases). Between the trimmed V and J ends, which lost 3 bases and 6 bases, there was a span of 11 bases. The CDR3 is 13 residues long. The germline CDR1 and CDR2 sequences are LNHDA and SQIVND (reference sequence). The CDR3 spells CASSMLAQDGYTF. In DNA form, the CDR3 reads TGTGCCAGTAGTATGTTGGCACAGGATGGCTACACCTTC.

V usage is TRBV11-1 and J usage is TRBJ2-2; D is perhaps TRBD1 or TRBD2 (6 bases each). The CDR3 runs 16 residues. The germline gives CDR1 SGHAT, CDR2 FQDESV (reference sequence). The ends were cut back, 1 base at V and 9 bases at J, with 18 bases in the middle. CDR3 amino acids: CASSLEMQGRFRELFF. In DNA form, the CDR3 reads TGTGCCAGCAGCTTAGAGATGCAGGGGAGGTTCCGGGAGCTGTTTTTT.

This clone was counted a few times. This sequence joins TRBV15 and TRBJ1-4; weak D call: TRBD1 (5 bases). Trimming removed 6 bases from V and 0 bases from J, with 8 bases in between. CDR3 length: 14 residues. CDR1 and CDR2 from the germline V gene are LNHNV and YYDKDF (reference sequence). CDR3 bases: TGTGCCACCAGGAGGGGTGCAACTAATGAAAAACTGTTTTTT. Residues: CATRRGATNEKLFF.

This chain joins TRBV10-2 and TRBJ2-7; 11 bases align to TRBD2. Germline values: CDR1 WSHSY, CDR2 SAAADI. CDR3 length: 14 amino acids. J lost 7 bases, V lost 4 bases, and 6 bases had no gene match. The chain's CDR3 is CASSGTSGSSEQYF. CDR3 bases: TGCGCCAGCAGTGGTACTAGCGGGAGTTCAGAGCAGTACTTC.

The chain employs TRBV19 and TRBJ2-6, with TRBD1 identical over 12 bases. Per germline, CDR1 LNHDA and CDR2 SQIVND (reference sequence). This CDR3 contains 18 residues. J was trimmed by 2 bases and V by 5 bases; bases with no gene match: 7. The CDR3 DNA reads TGTGCCAGTAGTGGGGGACAGGGGGCGCGAACTGGGGCCAACGTCCTGACTTTC. This codes for CASSGGQGARTGANVLTF. The variable domain in full, completed from reference TRBV19 and TRBJ2-6, reads DGGITQSPKYLFRKEGQNVTLSCEQNLNHDAMYWYRQDPGQGLRLIYYSQIVNDFQKGDIAEGYSVSREKKESFPLTVTSAQKNPTAFYLCASSGGQGARTGANVLTFGAGSRLTVL.

The V call is TRBV25-1, the J call TRBJ1-4; D possibly corresponds to TRBD1 (6 bases). The CDR3 is made up of 15 amino acids. CDR1 and CDR2 from the germline V gene are MGHDK and SYGVNS. V lost 3 bases, J lost 7 bases, and 15 bases lay in between. The CDR3 coding sequence is TGTGCCAGCAGTGATCAATGGGGGCGGGGTGAAAAACTGTTTTTT. Encoded protein: CASSDQWGRGEKLFF.

The gene calls are TRBV11-3 and TRBJ2-3, with 10 bases aligning to TRBD2. Per the germline V gene, CDR1 is SGHNT and CDR2 is YENEEA. There are 16 residues in the CDR3. The ends lost 5 bases at V and 2 bases at J; junction bases unmatched: 7. DNA for the CDR3: TGTGCCAGCAGCGCGCTAGCGGGGGTGAACACAGATACGCAGTATTTT. Residues: CASSALAGVNTDTQYF.

The chain has TRBV18 and TRBJ1-2, with 8 bases lining up with TRBD1. The junction had 6 bases not matched to a gene; V was cut back by 4 bases and J by 8 bases. The CDR3 loop spans 13 amino acids. Germline CDR1 KGHSH, CDR2 LQKENI. The CDR3 coding sequence is TGTGCCAGCTCACGCTCGGGACAGGAAGGCTACACCTTC. This translates into CASSRSGQEGYTF.

This clone was recorded a few times. The chain is built from TRBV5-1 and TRBJ1-1, with D tentatively TRBD1 (5 bases). V shed 2 bases and J shed 2 bases, with 10 bases lying between them. The CDR3 has 14 residues. The V gene's germline CDR1 is SGHRS and CDR2 YFSETQ. The chain's CDR3 is CASSFGRVNTEAFF. The CDR3 nucleotides are TGCGCCAGCAGCTTTGGCAGGGTAAACACTGAAGCTTTCTTT.

The chain carries TRBV19 and TRBJ2-5, with D hard to call. The V gene lost 3 bases and the J gene lost 1 base, with 9 bases spanning the gap. Germline-derived CDR1 and CDR2 are LNHDA and SQIVND (reference sequence). This CDR3 spans 14 amino acids. In nucleotides, the CDR3 is TGTGCCAGTAGTATTAGCTGGATCCAAGAGACCCAGTACTTC. Translated, it gives CASSISWIQETQYF.

The chain recombines TRBV9 with TRBJ2-3; TRBD1 might be the D (6 bases). The CDR3 loop spans 15 amino acids. V was cut by 4 bases and J by 4 bases, with 16 bases left in between. CDR1 SGDLS and CDR2 YYNGEE come from the germline V gene. CDR3 nucleotides: TGTGCCAGCAGCCCCCAGGGGCCCGGGGCAGATACGCAGTATTTT. This sequence encodes CASSPQGPGADTQYF.

The J gene is TRBJ2-5, the V gene TRBV28, with 10 positions matching TRBD1. The germline V gene has CDR1 MDHEN and CDR2 SYDVKM. The V and J ends lost 6 bases and 4 bases, in that order; junction bases with no gene match: 5. The CDR3 extends over 14 amino acids. In DNA form, the CDR3 reads TGTGCCAGCAGCCATGACAGGGGGCGAGAGACCCAGTACTTC. It codes for CASSHDRGRETQYF.

This chain connects TRBV6-8 to TRBJ1-1, with 7 bases identical to TRBD1. The length of the CDR3 is 16 residues. Unmatched junction bases numbered 10, after V lost 6 bases and J lost 0 bases. The germline CDR1 and CDR2 sequences are MNHGY and SAAAGT. The CDR3 here is CASSPRQGSLNTEAFF. DNA of the CDR3: TGTGCCAGCAGCCCTCGACAGGGCTCATTGAACACTGAAGCTTTCTTT.

This clone was observed a few times. The chain has TRBV6-8 and TRBJ2-1, with 15 positions matching TRBD2. With 4 bases clipped from V and 5 bases from J, the junction kept 6 bases outside the gene matches. The germline V gene has CDR1 MNHGY and CDR2 SAAAGT. This CDR3 is 17 amino acids long. CDR3 bases: TGTGCCAGCAGTTCCCGAGGGACTAGCGGGAGGAACAATGAGCAGTTCTTC. As protein: CASSSRGTSGRNNEQFF.